These 6 T cell receptor beta chains share one sample of origin, sequenced in a study of cytomegalovirus exposure and HLA in healthy donors. 60 Vbeta and 13 Jbeta primers were used in PCR. Some clones are missing from TCRdb's copy, which holds only in-frame ones; the method was immunoSEQ multiplex PCR. The data hold about 110,000 clones, with roughly 80% observed a single time. Material for sequencing was PBMCs. The receptors were sampled from a man aged 30 to 39 in good health and CMV-seropositive.

As regards this clone: The same CDR3 also results from other DNA sequences found in this sample. This rearrangement joins TRBV6-4 to TRBJ2-3; D perhaps matches TRBD1 (6 bases). CDR3 size: 15 residues. The germline V gene encodes CDR1 MRHNA and CDR2 SNTAGT. The germline V and J ends were trimmed by 0 bases and 3 bases, with 10 bases remaining between them. The CDR3 protein is CASSDSIGGTDTQYF. The DNA for the CDR3 is TGTGCCAGCAGTGACTCTATAGGGGGTACAGATACGCAGTATTTT.

The chain has TRBV13 and TRBJ2-1, with 14 positions matching TRBD2. The V gene's germline CDR1 is PRHDT and CDR2 FYEKMQ (reference sequence). The CDR3 sequence is 17 residues long. V trimming: 5 bases; J trimming: 9 bases; junction bases outside the gene matches: 12. DNA for the CDR3: TGTGCCAGCAGCCACTTGGGACTAGCGGGAGTTTACGGTGAGCAGTTCTTC. It is translated as CASSHLGLAGVYGEQFF.

CDR3 in DNA: TGTGCCAGCAGTTACTCGGACAGGGCCTACGAGCAGTACGTC. Residues: CASSYSDRAYEQYV. V gene TRBV6-6 combines with J gene TRBJ2-7, with 8 bases identical to TRBD1. The V gene end was trimmed by 0 bases and the J gene end by 2 bases; junction bases not matched to a gene: 0. Germline V CDR1 and CDR2: MNHNY, SVGAGI (reference sequence). This CDR3 region has 14 residues.

Turning to this clone: A read error may account for a junction end that differs from germline. The rearrangement joins TRBV28 to TRBJ1-2, with D perhaps TRBD1 (5 bases). This CDR3 is built from 12 residues. In germline, CDR1 is MDHEN, CDR2 SYDVKM. For the CDR3, the DNA is TGTGCCAGCAGTTTATTACAGGCCGCCTCCCTCTTC. It specifies CASSLLQAASLF.

The V and J genes are TRBV7-6 and TRBJ2-3; the D is unclear. The ends were cut back, 5 bases at V and 6 bases at J, with 15 bases in the middle. CDR1 SGHVS and CDR2 FNYEAQ come from the germline V gene. The length of the CDR3 is 14 residues. The CDR3 DNA is TGTGCCAGCAGCCTCGGCGGCGCCGGGGATACGCAGTATTTT. Translating gives CASSLGGAGDTQYF.

About this clone itself: The junction and the germline gene differ at one end; a read error may be behind it. The rearrangement links TRBV30 to TRBJ1-1; 7 nucleotides match TRBD1. The CDR3 is made up of 12 amino acids. Germline V gene data show CDR1 as GTSNPN and CDR2 as SVGIG (reference sequence). The CDR3 bases are TGTGCCTGGAGCTACAGGGGCCGGAATATTATCTTT. Protein: CAWSYRGRNIIF.